Sequencing of this T cell receptor (beta chain) was carried out in a study of blood T cell repertoires in COVID-19. Study at large: T cells, B-cell-depleted T cells, or PBMCs supplied cDNA or gDNA.

J gave up 3 bases and V 5 bases, and 3 bases lay outside the gene matches. CDR1 and CDR2 (germline): SGHVS, FNYEAQ. This CDR3 contains 14 residues. Per the original methods: The assay estimated nucleated cells by amplifying reference gene primers. Sequencing used immunoSEQ multiplex PCR; TCRdb keeps in-frame clones, though not all of them. V, J and clone size were drawn from that table, and D and trimming were deduced from the DNA. The sample holds roughly 100,000 clones; 84% are singletons and the top ten take 10% to 15%. The source material was peripheral blood. This clonotype was sampled from a human donor in a cohort sampled during active or convalescent COVID-19. The V call is TRBV7-6, the J call TRBJ1-4; 7 nucleotides match TRBD1. Written as DNA, the CDR3 is TGTGCCAGCAGCCATGGGACAGCTAATGAAAAACTGTTTTTT. This codes for CASSHGTANEKLFF.